A selection of T cell receptor beta chains follows, all from one sample in a study of T cells expressing NK-cell markers. TCRdb reanalyzed the 5' RACE reads and collapses them to one entry per CDR3 protein, without DNA. The repertoire table contains 200,000 to 300,000 distinct CDR3 sequences. Sequencing was carried out using blood T cells: a sorted CD56 or NKG2C T cell subset, CD4+ or CD8+ T cells, or bulk PBMC T cells (not recorded which). The receptor source for this set is a woman aged 18 to 75 in good health. Each CDR3 is given with its conserved first and last residue.

j_gene: TRBJ2-5
v_gene: TRBV4-2
CDR3aa: CASSQEGSNQETQYF

j_gene: TRBJ2-3
v_gene: TRBV6-1
CDR3aa: CARGRVTTDTQYF

j_gene: TRBJ1-5
v_gene: TRBV12-3/TRBV12-4
CDR3aa: CASSFRAPDQPQHF

j_gene: TRBJ2-3
v_gene: TRBV7-9
CDR3aa: CASSLAASGNTDTQYF

j_gene: TRBJ1-2
v_gene: TRBV12-3/TRBV12-4
CDR3aa: CASSLATGTGVRGYTF

j_gene: TRBJ1-4
v_gene: TRBV13
CDR3aa: CASSNRPATNEKLFF

j_gene: TRBJ2-5
v_gene: TRBV4-2
CDR3aa: CASSQSPGGQETQYF

j_gene: TRBJ2-3
v_gene: TRBV6-5
CDR3aa: CASISSTDTQYF

j_gene: TRBJ2-3
v_gene: TRBV25-1
CDR3aa: CASSELRPTSDTQYF

j_gene: TRBJ2-1
v_gene: TRBV10-3
CDR3aa: CAISGPGLAGGLSYNEQFF

j_gene: TRBJ1-1
v_gene: TRBV12-3/TRBV12-4
CDR3aa: CASSLRGSSTEAFF